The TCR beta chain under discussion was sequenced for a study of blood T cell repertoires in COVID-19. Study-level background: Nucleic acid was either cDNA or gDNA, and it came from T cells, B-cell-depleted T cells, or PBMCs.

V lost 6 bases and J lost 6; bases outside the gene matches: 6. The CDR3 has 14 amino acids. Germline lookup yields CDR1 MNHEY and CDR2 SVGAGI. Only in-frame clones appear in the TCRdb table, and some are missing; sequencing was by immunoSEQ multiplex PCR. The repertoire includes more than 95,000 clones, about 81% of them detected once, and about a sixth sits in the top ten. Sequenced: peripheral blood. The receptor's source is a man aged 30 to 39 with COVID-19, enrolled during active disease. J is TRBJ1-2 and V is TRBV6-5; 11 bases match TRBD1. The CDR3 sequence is CASSGTGGRDGYTF. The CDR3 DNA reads TGTGCCAGCAGCGGGACAGGGGGTAGGGATGGCTACACCTTC.